There are many counts of the clone carrying this T cell receptor beta chain. Its matching antigen is unknown. TCRdb redid the calling of the 5' RACE reads with MiXCR, one entry per CDR3 protein. The table has around 180,000 distinct CDR3 sequences, around 16% seen once. This sample was included in a study of T-cell memory formation after mild COVID-19. The study, taken as a whole, reports: A subset of responding clones appeared in pre-infection memory, suggesting cross-reactive memory joined.

This TCR was sampled from an adult woman who had mild COVID-19 (a few samples of this study predate the infection). Cell type and time point are not known. Sequenced: PBMCs or a T cell subset sorted from them (not recorded which).

CDR3 sequence reads: CASSITVNTDTQYF. CDR3 DNA sequence: TGTGCCAGTAGTATCACCGTCAACACAGATACGCAGTATTTT. The chain recombines TRBV19 with TRBJ2-3; D call uncertain. Trimming left V 3 bases short and J 2 bases short, with 9 bases between. Germline V CDR1 and CDR2: LNHDA, SQIVND (reference sequence). The CDR3 has 14 residues.